Listed here are 19 T cell receptor beta chains from one sample, sequenced in a study of blood T cell repertoires in COVID-19. Method: immunoSEQ multiplex PCR; TCRdb's copy keeps in-frame clones and lacks some. This sample has some 320,000 clones, with approximately 91% found just once. Material: PBMCs or T cells enriched from blood (not recorded which). The receptor set was obtained from a man between 60 and 75 years old who had recovered from COVID-19.

This chain connects TRBV5-4 to TRBJ2-1; no firm D call. V was trimmed by 4 bases and J by 6 bases, leaving 11 bases between them. The CDR3 length is 13 residues. Looked up from germline, CDR1 is SGHNT and CDR2 is YYREEE (reference sequence). CDR3 sequence: CASSRSPSNEQFF. The CDR3 nucleotides are TGTGCCAGCAGCCGTAGTCCCTCCAATGAGCAGTTCTTC.

This chain uses TRBV3-1 (or the pseudogene TRBV3-2) with TRBJ2-7; no clear D. Germline V gene lookup returns CDR1 LGHDT and CDR2 YNNKEL (reference sequence). Trimming removed 4 bases at V and 6 bases at J, with 19 bases between. This CDR3 spans 15 amino acids. The CDR3 loop reads CASSRRNAGTVEQYF. The DNA for the CDR3 is TGTGCCAGCAGCCGGCGGAATGCTGGAACGGTCGAGCAGTACTTC.

The CDR3 here is CASTTGGFSSNTIYF. CDR3 in DNA: TGTGCCAGCACAACCGGGGGGTTTTCCAGCAACACCATATATTTT. The chain links TRBV11-2 to TRBJ1-3; D is perhaps TRBD1 (5 bases). The CDR3 spans 15 residues. The V gene lost 7 bases and the J gene lost 7 bases, with 20 bases spanning the gap. CDR1 SGHAT and CDR2 FQNNGV come from the germline V gene.

This clone was counted between two and nine times. Other DNA sequences in this specimen translate into the identical CDR3. The J gene is TRBJ1-5, the V gene TRBV27; TRBD1 might be the D (6 bases). This CDR3 region has 14 residues. Trimming stripped 2 bases from V and 2 bases from J, with 7 bases between. Germline V gene sequence: CDR1 MNHEY, CDR2 SMNVEV (reference sequence). CDR3 region: CASSLRQGNQPQHF. CDR3 nucleotide sequence: TGTGCCAGCAGTTTACGACAGGGCAATCAGCCCCAGCATTTT.

The V gene is TRBV4-3, the J gene TRBJ1-6; TRBD1 might be the D (5 bases). CDR1 and CDR2 (germline): LGHNA, YSLEER. Trimming shortened V by 0 bases and J by 6 bases, and 15 bases separated the two germline ends. CDR3 length: 17 amino acids. The CDR3 here is CASSQDWGRIRNSPLHF. CDR3 DNA sequence: TGCGCCAGCAGCCAAGATTGGGGCCGTATTCGTAATTCACCCCTCCACTTT.

The chain employs TRBV18 and TRBJ1-1; 8 nucleotides align to TRBD1. Germline trimming cut 3 bases from V and 11 bases from J; bases unmatched to any gene: 11. CDR1 KGHSH and CDR2 LQKENI come from the germline V gene. This CDR3 has 14 residues. The CDR3 loop is CASSPHLDRVEAFF. The CDR3 coding sequence is TGTGCCAGCTCACCGCACTTGGACAGGGTTGAGGCTTTCTTT.

The J gene is TRBJ2-7, the V gene TRBV4-1; a weak D match, TRBD2 (6 bases). This CDR3 contains 14 residues. The V end was cut by 8 bases, the J end by 0 bases, with 14 bases between. The germline gives CDR1 MGHRA, CDR2 YSYEKL. For the CDR3, the DNA is TGCGCCAGCCGGGCTAGCGTTTCCTCCTACGAGCAGTACTTC. It yields the protein CASRASVSSYEQYF.

The gene calls are TRBV11-3 and TRBJ2-7; tentatively, D is TRBD1 (6 bases). The CDR3 has 13 residues. CDR1 and CDR2 from the germline V gene are SGHNT and YENEEA. Trimming cost V 2 bases and J 5 bases, with 10 bases left between them. CDR3 sequence reads: CASSLSQGHEQYF. The CDR3, as DNA: TGTGCCAGCAGCTTATCCCAGGGGCACGAGCAGTACTTC.

The V gene is TRBV5-1, the J gene TRBJ2-1; D is uncertain. CDR1 and CDR2 from the germline V gene are SGHRS and YFSETQ. The CDR3 has 18 residues. Trimming shortened V by 0 bases and J by 1 base, and 17 bases separated the two germline ends. CDR3 amino acids: CASSLAQLGGASYNEQFF. The CDR3, as DNA: TGCGCCAGCAGCTTGGCCCAATTAGGCGGCGCGTCCTACAATGAGCAGTTCTTC.

This clone has a single count. The CDR3 sequence: CASSFSGSKLNEQYF. The CDR3 nucleotides read TGTGCCAGCAGTTTTAGCGGGAGTAAGTTGAACGAGCAGTACTTC. The V and J genes are TRBV6-5 and TRBJ2-7; TRBD2 matches at 9 bases. Losses at the gene ends were 4 bases for V and 5 bases for J; bases not matched to a gene: 9. Germline assignment: CDR1 MNHEY and CDR2 SVGAGI. The length of the CDR3 is 15 residues.

The chain employs TRBV19 and TRBJ2-5, with D possibly being TRBD1 (5 bases). The CDR3 sequence is 14 residues long. V was cut by 3 bases and J by 2 bases, with 10 bases left in between. Germline loops: CDR1 LNHDA, CDR2 SQIVND (reference sequence). CDR3 nucleotides: TGTGCCAGTAGTATTCTCAGGGATCAAGAGACCCAGTACTTC. Encoded protein: CASSILRDQETQYF.

This CDR3 is CASSPLGPTHSSGNTIYF. CDR3 in DNA: TGTGCCAGCAGTCCGCTGGGCCCGACCCACTCCTCTGGAAACACCATATATTTT. This chain joins TRBV28 and TRBJ1-3; no clear D. In germline, CDR1 is MDHEN, CDR2 SYDVKM. Trimming left V 5 bases short and J 0 bases short, with 20 bases between. CDR3 length equals 18 residues.

The J gene is TRBJ1-5, the V gene TRBV19, with 7 bases that match TRBD1. The V segment lost 7 bases and the J segment 6 bases; nucleotides outside the gene matches: 15. The CDR3 loop spans 16 amino acids. The germline CDR1 and CDR2 sequences are LNHDA and SQIVND (reference sequence). CDR3 sequence reads: CASTPSGQGGPQPQHF. The CDR3, as DNA: TGTGCCAGTACCCCGTCGGGGCAGGGGGGACCTCAGCCCCAGCATTTT.

V is TRBV29-1 and J is TRBJ2-5; TRBD1 might be the D (5 bases). Germline CDR1 reads SQVTM; CDR2 reads ANQGSEA. The CDR3 is made up of 14 amino acids. V dropped 1 base and J dropped 4 bases, with 13 bases sitting between them. The DNA of the CDR3 is TGCAGCGTTGAAGGTTCGGCAGGGTCAGAGACCCAGTACTTC. Translation: CSVEGSAGSETQYF.

The V call is TRBV5-1, the J call TRBJ2-5; TRBD1 matches at 11 bases. CDR3 size: 18 residues. Germline V gene data show CDR1 as SGHRS and CDR2 as YFSETQ. The V gene end was trimmed by 4 bases and the J gene end by 5 bases; junction bases not matched to a gene: 16. The DNA for the CDR3 is TGCGCCAGCAGCCCACGAATATCTGGGACAGGGGGTCGGGAGACCCAGTACTTC. Protein: CASSPRISGTGGRETQYF.

This rearrangement joins TRBV27 to TRBJ2-1, with TRBD2 identical over 10 bases. Germline lookup yields CDR1 MNHEY and CDR2 SMNVEV (reference sequence). This CDR3 region has 17 residues. J lost 9 bases, V lost 0 bases, and 11 bases had no gene match. DNA for the CDR3: TGTGCCAGCAGTTTATCTGTGGTTTGGACTAGCGGAGCTGAGCAGTTCTTC. Its translation is CASSLSVVWTSGAEQFF.

This chain connects TRBV6-1 to TRBJ1-4, with D hard to call. Germline V CDR1 and CDR2: MNHNS, SASEGT. Between the trimmed V and J ends, which lost 7 bases and 4 bases, there was a span of 13 bases. The CDR3 extends over 14 amino acids. CDR3 sequence (DNA): TGTGCCAGCACCAGAGGAACCTATAATGAAAAACTGTTTTTT. Translated: CASTRGTYNEKLFF.

The gene calls are TRBV5-1 and TRBJ2-3; 13 bases match TRBD2. V shed 3 bases, J shed 0 bases, and the junction held 7 bases outside the gene matches. Per the germline V gene, CDR1 is SGHRS and CDR2 is YFSETQ. This CDR3 region has 18 residues. CDR3 in amino acids: CASSWGLAGPSSTDTQYF. The CDR3 bases are TGCGCCAGCAGCTGGGGACTAGCGGGACCTTCTAGCACAGATACGCAGTATTTT. Complete variable domain (other parts from reference TRBV5-1 and TRBJ2-3): KAGVTQTPRYLIKTRGQQVTLSCSPISGHRSVSWYQQTPGQGLQFLFEYFSETQRNKGNFPGRFSGRQFSNSRSEMNVSTLELGDSALYLCASSWGLAGPSSTDTQYFGPGTRLTVL.

The chain links TRBV11-3 to TRBJ2-7; 7 bases are a match to TRBD1. After removal of 5 bases from V and 0 bases from J, the junction contained 7 bases not matched to a gene. CDR1 and CDR2 (germline): SGHNT, YENEEA. This CDR3 spans 15 amino acids. The CDR3 region is CASSPGQANSYEQYF. The CDR3 DNA reads TGTGCCAGCAGCCCCGGACAGGCCAACTCCTACGAGCAGTACTTC.